This T cell receptor (beta chain) was sequenced during a study of T cell repertoires in ileal Crohn's disease. The overall study: At surgery, around 40% of patients smoked, with median disease duration 7.9 years.

V was shortened by 6 bases and J by 1 base, with 13 bases between the two germline ends. Per the germline V gene, CDR1 is SNHLY and CDR2 is FYNNEI. The CDR3 consists of 15 residues. Assay used: immunoSEQ multiplex PCR; TCRdb lists only in-frame clones, some missing. This table has some 14,000 clones, over 65% appearing once. The chain links TRBV2 to TRBJ1-5; TRBD1 might be the D (6 bases). The sequenced sample consisted of ileal tissue. The TCR originated in an adult with Crohn's disease. CDR3 in amino acids: CASRDLQGSNQPQHF. Written as DNA, the CDR3 is TGTGCCAGCAGAGATCTACAGGGAAGCAATCAGCCCCAGCATTTT.